This TCR beta chain was sequenced during a study of cytomegalovirus exposure and HLA in healthy donors. The CDR3 spans 16 residues. Germline V gene sequence: CDR1 LNHDA, CDR2 SQIVND (reference sequence). The V and J ends lost 9 bases and 5 bases, in that order; junction bases with no gene match: 10. This PCR relied on a set of 60 Vbeta primers and 13 Jbeta primers. Only in-frame clones appear in the TCRdb table, and some are missing; sequencing was by immunoSEQ multiplex PCR. The table lists more than 110,000 clones, around 70% of them singletons. The sequenced sample was PBMCs. The receptor comes from a woman in her 30s in good health and CMV-seronegative. The J gene is TRBJ2-2, the V gene TRBV19; 12 bases map to TRBD2. For the CDR3, the DNA is TGTGCCAGCGGGACTAGCGGGTTTTCGGGTACCGGGGAGCTGTTTTTT. The encoded protein is CASGTSGFSGTGELFF.